The TCR beta chain under discussion was sequenced for a study of CD8+ T cells in alopecia areata. Reverse transcribed after extraction, RNA yielded cDNA as the sequencing template. The assay was immunoSEQ multiplex PCR, and TCRdb's table has in-frame clones only and misses some. In the table there are about 76,000 clones, around 65% of which are singletons. The CDR3 runs 15 residues. Trimming removed 5 bases at V and 4 bases at J, with 17 bases between. The germline V gene encodes CDR1 SEHNR and CDR2 FQNEAQ (reference sequence). Treatment meaning: oral pan-JAK inhibitor, 5-10 mg twice daily. Those with alopecia areata gave lesional scalp punch biopsies and peripheral blood.

The sequences come from CD8+ T cells sorted from blood, collected at week 24, from a patient treated with tofacitinib. V gene TRBV7-9 combines with J gene TRBJ2-5; no clear D. The receptor comes from a human donor with alopecia areata. CDR3 sequence: CASSEPGTNIETQYF. In nucleotides, the CDR3 is TGTGCCAGCAGCGAACCGGGTACGAACATAGAGACCCAGTACTTC.